This TCR beta chain was identified during a study of cytomegalovirus exposure and HLA in healthy donors. PCR employed 60 Vbeta and 13 Jbeta primers. Repertoires were generated with immunoSEQ multiplex PCR, while TCRdb's copy carries only in-frame clones and drops some. This table holds some 140,000 clones, approximately 80% found once. This CDR3 spans 14 amino acids. V was clipped by 4 bases and J by 3 bases, with 12 bases between them. CDR1 SGDLS and CDR2 YYNGEE come from the germline V gene. General study findings and limits: A missense DCLRE1C variant was associated with V- and J-gene trimming of TCR beta chains in a later analysis, and an independent cohort replicated the association. Roughly uniform depth of sequencing across donors was assumed in presence/absence analyses. Common viral pathogens (according to a later analysis) appeared linked to several of the most significant clusters. HLA restriction was apparent for most CMV-associated TCR beta chains in a later analysis.

As for this clone: The antigen is not known.

The sequenced sample was PBMCs. The origin of this receptor is a woman aged 40 to 50 in good health and CMV-seropositive. The rearrangement joins TRBV9 to TRBJ2-3, with D perhaps TRBD2 (5 bases). This CDR3 reads CASSPHTSTDTQYF. The CDR3 region has the DNA TGTGCCAGCAGCCCACATACTAGTACAGATACGCAGTATTTT. Together with reference TRBV9 and TRBJ2-3, the CDR3 gives the full variable domain: DSGVTQTPKHLITATGQRVTLRCSPRSGDLSVYWYQQSLDQGLQFLIQYYNGEERAKGNILERFSAQQFPDLHSELNLSSLELGDSALYFCASSPHTSTDTQYFGPGTRLTVL.